The T cell receptor beta chain described here comes from a study of identifying expanded T cells in peripheral blood. Study results and caveats: Clone count variance between roughly two-week samples rose with total template count. Over approximately two and four weeks, about 15 and 19 clones changed, versus around 1.3 between replicates.

The CDR3 covers 15 residues. Germline CDR1 LNHDA, CDR2 SQIVND (reference sequence). V lost 6 bases, J lost 2 bases, and 14 bases lay in between. Collection occurred without any documented infections or immune events in donors. This clone was found many times. The antigen remains undetermined. Profiling relied on immunoSEQ multiplex PCR, and the TCRdb table lists in-frame clones only, not all of them. The sample includes under 120,000 clones, roughly 89% of them seen just once. This receptor was taken from a person aged 18 to 75 in good health. Sample: blood. The chain joins TRBV19 to TRBJ2-1; either TRBD1 or TRBD2 may fit D (5 bases each). CDR3 coding DNA: TGTGCCAGTAGCACCGGGACGTCCGCCTACAATGAGCAGTTCTTC. Residues: CASSTGTSAYNEQFF. Combining the CDR3 with reference TRBV19 and TRBJ2-1 gives the whole variable domain DGGITQSPKYLFRKEGQNVTLSCEQNLNHDAMYWYRQDPGQGLRLIYYSQIVNDFQKGDIAEGYSVSREKKESFPLTVTSAQKNPTAFYLCASSTGTSAYNEQFFGPGTRLTVL.